This T cell receptor beta chain was sequenced for a study of OX40 agonist ivuxolimab in advanced cancers. The CDR3 consists of 17 residues. The germline V gene encodes CDR1 KGHSH and CDR2 LQKENI. J gave up 4 bases and V 1 base, and 11 bases lay outside the gene matches. Measured with immunoSEQ multiplex PCR; TCRdb has only the in-frame clones, and not every one. Counted here are about 50,000 clones, approximately 88% occurring once; the ten biggest clones make up approximately 0.61%. The rearrangement links TRBV18 to TRBJ2-5; TRBD1 aligns across 8 bases. The receptor was isolated from an adult with an advanced solid tumor such as melanoma, head and neck, liver or kidney cancer. The sample here was CD4+ or CD8+ T cells sorted from blood, taken in a trial of the OX40 agonist ivuxolimab. The CDR3 DNA is TGTGCCAGCTCACCACTTGGGACAGGACTCCATGGAGAGACCCAGTACTTC. This translates into CASSPLGTGLHGETQYF.